Listed below are T cell receptor beta chains from one sample, sequenced in a study of cytomegalovirus exposure and HLA in healthy donors. Method: immunoSEQ multiplex PCR; TCRdb's copy keeps in-frame clones and lacks some. The data show hundreds of thousands of clones, with over 70% seen just once and over 12% held by the top ten. The sequenced material came from PBMCs. Source of these receptors: a woman in her thirties in good health and CMV-seropositive. Both conserved end residues are part of each CDR3. Fields, in order: CDR3 protein, J gene, V gene.

cdr3_aa: CAWDQGQRNEQFF
j_call: TRBJ2-1
v_call: TRBV30

cdr3_aa: CASSGDLGTYEQYF
j_call: TRBJ2-7
v_call: TRBV25-1

cdr3_aa: CASSGVPGELFF
j_call: TRBJ2-2
v_call: TRBV27

cdr3_aa: CARSGGNYEQYF
j_call: TRBJ2-7
v_call: TRBV2

cdr3_aa: CASSPDMGYEQYF
j_call: TRBJ2-7
v_call: TRBV5-1

cdr3_aa: CASSLEAYGYTF
j_call: TRBJ1-2
v_call: TRBV11-2

cdr3_aa: CASAGLAGENEQYF
j_call: TRBJ2-7
v_call: TRBV6-5

cdr3_aa: CASRGTGVHQETQYF
j_call: TRBJ2-5
v_call: TRBV6-1

cdr3_aa: CASTSGAVSGGVDTQYF
j_call: TRBJ2-3
v_call: TRBV4-2

cdr3_aa: CASLTDSNQPQHF
j_call: TRBJ1-5
v_call: TRBV6-6

cdr3_aa: CASSPLQGIGQPQHF
j_call: TRBJ1-5
v_call: TRBV4-3

cdr3_aa: CASSPGLGAYEQYF
j_call: TRBJ2-7
v_call: TRBV6-5

cdr3_aa: CALRQPGNTEAFF
j_call: TRBJ1-1
v_call: TRBV10-3

cdr3_aa: CASSLQGTNYGYTF
j_call: TRBJ1-2
v_call: TRBV27

cdr3_aa: CASSSRSRSSYNEQFF
j_call: TRBJ2-1
v_call: TRBV7-9

cdr3_aa: CASSLKTDLGTDTQYF
j_call: TRBJ2-3
v_call: TRBV5-1

cdr3_aa: CASSSTGAREQYF
j_call: TRBJ2-7
v_call: TRBV11-3

cdr3_aa: CASSARSPGGEHEQYF
j_call: TRBJ2-7
v_call: TRBV18

cdr3_aa: CASSQGTHPNEKLFF
j_call: TRBJ1-4
v_call: TRBV4-1

cdr3_aa: CASSEARDPYTF
j_call: TRBJ1-2
v_call: TRBV6-1

cdr3_aa: CASSTSQGNTEAFF
j_call: TRBJ1-1
v_call: TRBV27

cdr3_aa: CASSATGGGKSNQPQHF
j_call: TRBJ1-5
v_call: TRBV18

cdr3_aa: CSVLGTKAFF
j_call: TRBJ1-1
v_call: TRBV29-1

cdr3_aa: CSAREAANTGELFF
j_call: TRBJ2-2
v_call: TRBV29-1

cdr3_aa: CASSSGLVGMAQYF
j_call: TRBJ2-5
v_call: TRBV27

cdr3_aa: CAWSVFREGEQYF
j_call: TRBJ2-7
v_call: TRBV30

cdr3_aa: CSARPTWLGNTEAFF
j_call: TRBJ1-1
v_call: TRBV29-1

cdr3_aa: CASSFQVAQGGEQYF
j_call: TRBJ2-7
v_call: TRBV7-2

cdr3_aa: CASSLGAGDYEQYF
j_call: TRBJ2-7
v_call: TRBV5-4

cdr3_aa: CASSYWGETQYF
j_call: TRBJ2-5
v_call: TRBV5-4

cdr3_aa: CASSQDLRVDYGYTF
j_call: TRBJ1-2
v_call: TRBV4-2

cdr3_aa: CASSRIPTSRTDTQYF
j_call: TRBJ2-3
v_call: TRBV5-1

cdr3_aa: CAISVGGDYYGYTF
j_call: TRBJ1-2
v_call: TRBV10-3

cdr3_aa: CAWIFGSSYNEQFF
j_call: TRBJ2-1
v_call: TRBV30

cdr3_aa: CANWDSSYEQYF
j_call: TRBJ2-7
v_call: TRBV6-1

cdr3_aa: CASSLVGETQYF
j_call: TRBJ2-5
v_call: TRBV5-6

cdr3_aa: CASSLGWEKAYNEQFF
j_call: TRBJ2-1
v_call: TRBV5-1

cdr3_aa: CASSPSGYTEAFF
j_call: TRBJ1-1
v_call: TRBV18

cdr3_aa: CASSPSGRGTGELFF
j_call: TRBJ2-2
v_call: TRBV9

cdr3_aa: CASSVRQGLYEQYF
j_call: TRBJ2-7
v_call: TRBV6-1

cdr3_aa: CASSLSSDRGRVRYTGELFF
j_call: TRBJ2-2
v_call: TRBV27

cdr3_aa: CASTRTGGTNEKLFF
j_call: TRBJ1-4
v_call: TRBV2

cdr3_aa: CASIPGAGGVYGYTF
j_call: TRBJ1-2
v_call: TRBV28

cdr3_aa: CASSIGVRSNQPQHF
j_call: TRBJ1-5
v_call: TRBV13

cdr3_aa: CASSLTALSTNEKLFF
j_call: TRBJ1-4
v_call: TRBV11-2

cdr3_aa: CASKTWGQGDNEQFF
j_call: TRBJ2-1
v_call: TRBV4-1